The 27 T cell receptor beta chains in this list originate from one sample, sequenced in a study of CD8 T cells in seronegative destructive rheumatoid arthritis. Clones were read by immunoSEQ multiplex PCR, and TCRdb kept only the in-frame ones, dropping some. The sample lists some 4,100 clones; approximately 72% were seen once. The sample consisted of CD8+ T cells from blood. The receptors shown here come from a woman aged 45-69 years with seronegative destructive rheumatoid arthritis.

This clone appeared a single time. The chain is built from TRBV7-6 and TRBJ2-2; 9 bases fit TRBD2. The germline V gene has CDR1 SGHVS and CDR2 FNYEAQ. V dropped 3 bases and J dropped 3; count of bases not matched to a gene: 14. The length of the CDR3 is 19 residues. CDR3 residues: CASSLRGVASGAYTGELFF. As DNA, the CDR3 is TGTGCCAGCAGCTTGCGAGGGGTGGCTAGCGGGGCATACACCGGGGAGCTGTTTTTT.

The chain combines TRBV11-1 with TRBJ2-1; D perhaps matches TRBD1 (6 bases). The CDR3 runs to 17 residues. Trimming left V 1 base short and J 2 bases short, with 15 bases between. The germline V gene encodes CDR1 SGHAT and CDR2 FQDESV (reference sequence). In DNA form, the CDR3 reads TGTGCCAGCAGCTTAGGGTTTGTGGGGGCCCCCTACAATGAGCAGTTCTTC. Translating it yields CASSLGFVGAPYNEQFF. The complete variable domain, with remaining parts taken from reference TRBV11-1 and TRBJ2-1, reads EAEVAQSPRYKITEKSQAVAFWCDPISGHATLYWYRQILGQGPELLVQFQDESVVDDSQLPKDRFSAERLKGVDSTLKIQPAELGDSAMYLCASSLGFVGAPYNEQFFGPGTRLTVL.

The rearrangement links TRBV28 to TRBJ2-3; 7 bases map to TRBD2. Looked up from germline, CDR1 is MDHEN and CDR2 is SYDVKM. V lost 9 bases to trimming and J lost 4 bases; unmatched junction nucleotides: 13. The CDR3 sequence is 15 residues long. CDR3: CASSLVAGVPDTQYF. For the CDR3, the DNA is TGTGCCAGTAGTCTCGTGGCGGGGGTTCCAGATACGCAGTATTTT.

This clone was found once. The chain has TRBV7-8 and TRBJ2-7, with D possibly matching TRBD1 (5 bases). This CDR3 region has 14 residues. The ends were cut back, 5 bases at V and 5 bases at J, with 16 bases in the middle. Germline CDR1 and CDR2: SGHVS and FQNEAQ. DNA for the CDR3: TGTGCCAGCAGCAATGCAAGGGGAAGGAACGAGCAGTACTTC. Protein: CASSNARGRNEQYF. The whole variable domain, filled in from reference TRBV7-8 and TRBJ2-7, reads GAGVSQSPRYKVAKRGQDVALRCDPISGHVSLFWYQQALGQGPEFLTYFQNEAQLDKSGLPSDRFFAERPEGSVSTLKIQRTQQEDSAVYLCASSNARGRNEQYFGPGTRLTVT.

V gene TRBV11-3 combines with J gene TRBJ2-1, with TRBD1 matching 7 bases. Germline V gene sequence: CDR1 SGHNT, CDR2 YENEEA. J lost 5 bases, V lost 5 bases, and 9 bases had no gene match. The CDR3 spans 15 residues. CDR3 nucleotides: TGTGCCAGCAGCCCCCGGACAGGCGCCAACAATGAGCAGTTCTTC. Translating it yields CASSPRTGANNEQFF.

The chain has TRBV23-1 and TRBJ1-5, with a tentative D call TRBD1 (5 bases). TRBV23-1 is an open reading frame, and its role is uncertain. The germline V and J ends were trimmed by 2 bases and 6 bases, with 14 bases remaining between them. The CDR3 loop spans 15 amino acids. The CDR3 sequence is CASSQMYRQVQPQHF. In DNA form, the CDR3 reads TGCGCCAGCAGTCAAATGTACAGGCAGGTTCAGCCCCAGCATTTT.

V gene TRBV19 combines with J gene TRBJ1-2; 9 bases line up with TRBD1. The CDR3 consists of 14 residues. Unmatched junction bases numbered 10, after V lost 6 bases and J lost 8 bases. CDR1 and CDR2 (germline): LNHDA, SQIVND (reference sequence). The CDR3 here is CASRAGTGFFGYTF. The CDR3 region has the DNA TGTGCCAGTAGGGCCGGGACAGGGTTTTTCGGCTACACCTTC.

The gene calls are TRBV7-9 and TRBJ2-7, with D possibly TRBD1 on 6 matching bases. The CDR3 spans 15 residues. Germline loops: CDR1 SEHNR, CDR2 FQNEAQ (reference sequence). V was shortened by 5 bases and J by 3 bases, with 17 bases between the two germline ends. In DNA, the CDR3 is TGTGCCAGCAGCCAGGGGCCGGGACGGATCTACGAGCAGTACTTC. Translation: CASSQGPGRIYEQYF.

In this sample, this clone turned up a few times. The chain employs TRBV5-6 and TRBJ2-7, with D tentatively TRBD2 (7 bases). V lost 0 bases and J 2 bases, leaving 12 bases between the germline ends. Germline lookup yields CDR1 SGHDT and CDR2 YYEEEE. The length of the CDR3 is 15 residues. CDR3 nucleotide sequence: TGTGCCAGCAGCTTGGCACGGGGGGCCCCCTACGAGCAGTACTTC. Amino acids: CASSLARGAPYEQYF.

The CDR3 is CASSPGQGKRAYEQYF. The CDR3 bases are TGTGCCAGCAGTCCGGGACAGGGAAAACGAGCCTACGAGCAGTACTTC. The rearrangement joins TRBV2 to TRBJ2-7; 9 bases fit TRBD1. Losses at the gene ends were 5 bases for V and 2 bases for J; bases not matched to a gene: 10. The CDR3 is 16 amino acids. From germline, CDR1 is SNHLY and CDR2 FYNNEI.

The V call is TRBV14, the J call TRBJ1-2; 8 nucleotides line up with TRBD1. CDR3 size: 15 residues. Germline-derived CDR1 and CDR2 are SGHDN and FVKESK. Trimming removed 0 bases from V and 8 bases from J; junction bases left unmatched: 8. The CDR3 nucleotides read TGTGCCAGCAGCCAAGATAAGACAGGGGTCCGAGGCTACACCTTC. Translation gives CASSQDKTGVRGYTF.

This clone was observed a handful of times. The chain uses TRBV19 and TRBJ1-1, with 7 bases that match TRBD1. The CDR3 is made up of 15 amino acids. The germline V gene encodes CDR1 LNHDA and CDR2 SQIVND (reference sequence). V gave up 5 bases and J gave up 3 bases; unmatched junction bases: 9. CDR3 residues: CASSPGGSYYTEAFF. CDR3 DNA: TGTGCCAGTAGTCCAGGGGGTAGTTATTACACTGAAGCTTTCTTT. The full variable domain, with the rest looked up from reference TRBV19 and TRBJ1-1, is DGGITQSPKYLFRKEGQNVTLSCEQNLNHDAMYWYRQDPGQGLRLIYYSQIVNDFQKGDIAEGYSVSREKKESFPLTVTSAQKNPTAFYLCASSPGGSYYTEAFFGQGTRLTVV.

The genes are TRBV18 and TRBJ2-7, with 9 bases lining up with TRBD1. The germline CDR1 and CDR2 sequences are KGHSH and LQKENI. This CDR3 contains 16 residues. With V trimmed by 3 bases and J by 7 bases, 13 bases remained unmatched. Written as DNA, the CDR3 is TGTGCCAGCTCACCCCGATCCGGGACAGGGTTGGTTGAGCAGTACTTC. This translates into CASSPRSGTGLVEQYF.

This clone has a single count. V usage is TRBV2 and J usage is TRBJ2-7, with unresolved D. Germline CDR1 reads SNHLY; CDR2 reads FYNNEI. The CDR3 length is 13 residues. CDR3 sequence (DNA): TGTGCCAGCAGTGAAGGAGGAAGCTACGAGCAATCCGTC. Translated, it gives CASSEGGSYEQSV.

The CDR3 bases are TGCGCCAGCAGCCATACAGGGGGCGGCACTGAAGCTTTCTTT. This translates into CASSHTGGGTEAFF. The chain links TRBV4-1 to TRBJ1-1; 9 nucleotides line up with TRBD1. CDR3 length: 14 amino acids. The germline V gene encodes CDR1 MGHRA and CDR2 YSYEKL. Germline trimming cut 3 bases from V and 4 bases from J; bases unmatched to any gene: 3.

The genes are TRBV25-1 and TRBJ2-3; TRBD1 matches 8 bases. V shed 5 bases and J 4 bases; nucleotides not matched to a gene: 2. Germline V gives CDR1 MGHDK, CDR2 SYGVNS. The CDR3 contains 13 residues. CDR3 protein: CASSPGQADTQYF. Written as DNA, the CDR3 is TGTGCCAGCAGTCCGGGACAGGCAGATACGCAGTATTTT.

The chain's CDR3 is CSVETGTLGYEQYF. DNA of the CDR3: TGCAGCGTTGAGACGGGTACTCTCGGCTACGAGCAGTACTTC. The chain has TRBV29-1 and TRBJ2-7; D uncertain. The ends were cut back, 3 bases at V and 3 bases at J, with 15 bases in the middle. CDR1 is SQVTM, CDR2 ANQGSEA, per germline. This CDR3 is built from 14 residues.

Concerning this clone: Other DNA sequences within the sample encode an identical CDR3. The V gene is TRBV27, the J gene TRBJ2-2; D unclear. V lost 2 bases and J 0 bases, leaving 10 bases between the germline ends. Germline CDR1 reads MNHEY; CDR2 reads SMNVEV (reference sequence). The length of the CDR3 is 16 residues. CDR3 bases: TGTGCCAGCAGTTTAATCAGTTTCGCGAACACCGGGGAGCTGTTTTTT. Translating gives CASSLISFANTGELFF.

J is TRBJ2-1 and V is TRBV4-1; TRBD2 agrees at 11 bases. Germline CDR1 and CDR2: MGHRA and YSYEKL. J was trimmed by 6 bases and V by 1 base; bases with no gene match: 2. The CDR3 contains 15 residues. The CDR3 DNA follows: TGCGCCAGCAGCCAAGTAGCGGGGGGGCTCAATGAGCAGTTCTTC. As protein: CASSQVAGGLNEQFF.

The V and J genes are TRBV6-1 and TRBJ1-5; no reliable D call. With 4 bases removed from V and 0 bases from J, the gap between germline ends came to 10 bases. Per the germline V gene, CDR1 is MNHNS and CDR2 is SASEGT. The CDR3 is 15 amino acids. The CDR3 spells CASSVAGYSNQPQHF. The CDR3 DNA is TGTGCCAGCAGTGTGGCAGGTTATAGCAATCAGCCCCAGCATTTT.

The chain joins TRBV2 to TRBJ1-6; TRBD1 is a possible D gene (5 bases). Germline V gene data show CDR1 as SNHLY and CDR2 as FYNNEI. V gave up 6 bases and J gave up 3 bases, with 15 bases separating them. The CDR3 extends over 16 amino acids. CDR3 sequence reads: CASRKPSRDYNSPLHF. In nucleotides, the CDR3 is TGTGCCAGCAGGAAGCCCTCCAGGGACTATAATTCACCCCTCCACTTT.

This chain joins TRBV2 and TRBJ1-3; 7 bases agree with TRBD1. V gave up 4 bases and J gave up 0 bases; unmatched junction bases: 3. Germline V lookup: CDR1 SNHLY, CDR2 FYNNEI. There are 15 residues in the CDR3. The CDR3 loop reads CASSGTGASGNTIYF. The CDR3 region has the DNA TGTGCCAGCAGTGGTACAGGGGCCTCTGGAAACACCATATATTTT.

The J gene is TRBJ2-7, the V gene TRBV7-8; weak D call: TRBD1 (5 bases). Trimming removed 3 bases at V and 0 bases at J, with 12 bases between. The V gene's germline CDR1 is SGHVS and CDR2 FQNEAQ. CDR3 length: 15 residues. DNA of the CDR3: TGTGCCAGCAGCTTTATAGGGGCAGGCTCCTACGAGCAGTACTTC. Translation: CASSFIGAGSYEQYF.

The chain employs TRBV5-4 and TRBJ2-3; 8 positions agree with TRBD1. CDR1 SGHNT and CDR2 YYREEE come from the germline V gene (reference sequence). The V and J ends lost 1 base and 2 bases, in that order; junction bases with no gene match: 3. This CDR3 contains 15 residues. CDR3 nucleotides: TGTGCCAGCAGCTTGCGGACAGGGCCCACAGATACGCAGTATTTT. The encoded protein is CASSLRTGPTDTQYF.

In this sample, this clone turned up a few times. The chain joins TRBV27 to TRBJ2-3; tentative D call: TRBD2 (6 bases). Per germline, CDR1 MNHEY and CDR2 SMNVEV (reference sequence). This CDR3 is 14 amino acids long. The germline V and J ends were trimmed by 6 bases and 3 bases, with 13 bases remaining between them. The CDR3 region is CASSRGTKTDTQYF. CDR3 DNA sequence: TGTGCCAGCAGCCGGGGGACCAAAACAGATACGCAGTATTTT.

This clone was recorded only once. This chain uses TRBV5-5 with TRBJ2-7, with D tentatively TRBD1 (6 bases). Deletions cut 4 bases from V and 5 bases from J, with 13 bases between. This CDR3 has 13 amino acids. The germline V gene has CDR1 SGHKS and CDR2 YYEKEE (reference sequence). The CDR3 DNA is TGTGCCAGCAGCACCTACAGGGTCCACGAGCAGTACTTC. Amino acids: CASSTYRVHEQYF.

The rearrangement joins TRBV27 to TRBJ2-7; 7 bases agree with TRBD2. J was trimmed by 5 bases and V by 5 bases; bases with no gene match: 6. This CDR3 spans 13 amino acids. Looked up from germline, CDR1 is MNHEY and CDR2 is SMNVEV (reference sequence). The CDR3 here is CASSPWGGNEQYF. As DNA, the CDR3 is TGTGCCAGCAGTCCCTGGGGGGGGAACGAGCAGTACTTC.